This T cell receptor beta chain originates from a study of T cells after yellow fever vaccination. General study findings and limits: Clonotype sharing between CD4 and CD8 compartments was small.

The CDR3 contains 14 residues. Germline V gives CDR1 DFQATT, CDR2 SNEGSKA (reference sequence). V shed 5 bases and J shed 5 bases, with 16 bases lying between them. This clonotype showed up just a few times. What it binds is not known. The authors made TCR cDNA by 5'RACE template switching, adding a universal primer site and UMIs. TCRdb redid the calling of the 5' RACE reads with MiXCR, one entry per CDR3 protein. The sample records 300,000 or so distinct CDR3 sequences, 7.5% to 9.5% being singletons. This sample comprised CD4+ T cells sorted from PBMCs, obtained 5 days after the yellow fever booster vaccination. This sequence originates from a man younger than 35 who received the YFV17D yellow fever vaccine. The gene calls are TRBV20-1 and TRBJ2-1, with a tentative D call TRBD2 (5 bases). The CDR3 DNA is TGCAGTGCTTCCAGGCCAGGACTCAACAATGAGCAGTTCTTC. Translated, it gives CSASRPGLNNEQFF.